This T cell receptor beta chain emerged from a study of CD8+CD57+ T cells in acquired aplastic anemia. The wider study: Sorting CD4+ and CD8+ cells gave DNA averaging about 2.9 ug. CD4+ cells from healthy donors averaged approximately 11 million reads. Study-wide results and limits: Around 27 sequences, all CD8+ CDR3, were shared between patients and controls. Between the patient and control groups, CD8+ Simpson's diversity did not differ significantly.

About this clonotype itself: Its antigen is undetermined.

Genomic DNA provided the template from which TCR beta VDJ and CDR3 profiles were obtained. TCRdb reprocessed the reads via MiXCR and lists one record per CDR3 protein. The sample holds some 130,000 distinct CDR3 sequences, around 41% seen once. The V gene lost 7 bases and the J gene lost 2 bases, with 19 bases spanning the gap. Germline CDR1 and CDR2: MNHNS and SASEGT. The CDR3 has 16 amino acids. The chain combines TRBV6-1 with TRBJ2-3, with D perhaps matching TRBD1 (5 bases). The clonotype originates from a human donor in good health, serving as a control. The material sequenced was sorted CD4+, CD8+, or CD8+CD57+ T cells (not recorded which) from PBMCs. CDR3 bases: TGTGCCAGCATGGGGCCCTCCTTCACCCACACAGATACGCAGTATTTT. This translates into CASMGPSFTHTDTQYF.